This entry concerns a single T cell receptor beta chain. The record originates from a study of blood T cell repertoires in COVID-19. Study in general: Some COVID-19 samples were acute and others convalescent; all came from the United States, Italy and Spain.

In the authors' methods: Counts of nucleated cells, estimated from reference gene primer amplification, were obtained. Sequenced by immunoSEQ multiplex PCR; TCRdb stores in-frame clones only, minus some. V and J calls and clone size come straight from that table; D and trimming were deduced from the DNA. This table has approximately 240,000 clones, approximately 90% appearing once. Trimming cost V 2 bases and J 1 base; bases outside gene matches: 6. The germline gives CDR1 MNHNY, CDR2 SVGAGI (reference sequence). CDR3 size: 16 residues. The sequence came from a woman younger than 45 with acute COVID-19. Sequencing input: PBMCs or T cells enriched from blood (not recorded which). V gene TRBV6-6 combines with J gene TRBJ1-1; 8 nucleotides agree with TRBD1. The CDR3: CASSYRQDRANTEAFF. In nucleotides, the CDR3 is TGTGCCAGCAGTTACCGACAGGACAGGGCGAACACTGAAGCTTTCTTT.